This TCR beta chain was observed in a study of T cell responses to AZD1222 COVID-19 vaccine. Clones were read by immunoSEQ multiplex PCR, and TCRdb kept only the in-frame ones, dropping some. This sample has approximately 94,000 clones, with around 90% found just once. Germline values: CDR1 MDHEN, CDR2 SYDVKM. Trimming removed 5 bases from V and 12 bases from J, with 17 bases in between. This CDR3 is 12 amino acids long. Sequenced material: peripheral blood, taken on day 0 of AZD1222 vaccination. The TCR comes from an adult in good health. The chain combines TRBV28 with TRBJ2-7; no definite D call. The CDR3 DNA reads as TGTGCCAGCAGTCCCAATCCCCTATCTGGGTACTTC. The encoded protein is CASSPNPLSGYF.